A selection of T cell receptor beta chains follows, all from one sample in a study of shared clonotypes between healthy human individuals. Here immunoSEQ multiplex PCR was the method, and the copy in TCRdb shows in-frame clones only, minus some. The sample lists roughly 2,000,000 clones; less than 95% were seen once. Sequenced input: naive CD8+ T cells sorted from blood. The source is a man aged 18 to 35 in good health. CDR3s include the opening cysteine and the closing phenylalanine or tryptophan. D genes are given only for firm matches. Rows give clone size only sometimes, using once, few, many, or a class for an expanded clone.

CDR3nt	CDR3aa	v_gene	len	abundance	j_gene	d_gene
TGTGCTAGTGGTTTGGCTAGTCACCGGGACTTAGATGTGGAAAACGAGCAGTACTTC	CASGLASHRDLDVENEQYF	TRBV12-5	19	once	TRBJ2-7	-
TGCGCCAGCATGATGACTAGCGGCGGCAACAATGAGCAGTTCTTC	CASMMTSGGNNEQFF	TRBV10-2	15	-	TRBJ2-1	TRBD2
TGTGCCACCAGCAGTTTTGGGGATAGCAATCAGCCCCAGCATTTT	CATSSFGDSNQPQHF	TRBV15	15	-	TRBJ1-5	-
TGTGCCAGCAGCTCACCGGTCGACACAAACTTTCAGTACTTC	CASSSPVDTNFQYF	TRBV7-9	14	-	TRBJ2-4	-
TGTGCCAGCAGCGCGGGGGACCACGGAGGCACTGAAGCTTTCTTT	CASSAGDHGGTEAFF	TRBV9	15	-	TRBJ1-1	-
TGTGCCAGCAGTGTCTGGGGGACAGGGGACCCCTACGAGCAGTACTTC	CASSVWGTGDPYEQYF	TRBV25-1	16	once	TRBJ2-7	TRBD1
TGTGCCAGCGGACTAGTCTCCAATGAGCAGTTCTTC	CASGLVSNEQFF	TRBV2	12	-	TRBJ2-1	TRBD2
TGTGCCATCAGGGGGGACAGGGGGTCGGGCACTGAAGCTTTCTTT	CAIRGDRGSGTEAFF	TRBV10-3	15	once	TRBJ1-1	TRBD1
TGTGCCAGCAGCTTGACGAGCCCCGCGGGGGGGGATACGCAGTATTTT	CASSLTSPAGGDTQYF	TRBV5-6	16	once	TRBJ2-3	TRBD2
TGTGCCAGCAGTGACGCTAGTGACTATGGCTACACCTTC	CASSDASDYGYTF	TRBV9	13	-	TRBJ1-2	-
TGTGCCAGCAGCCCCGACAGAGCTGAAGCTTTCTTT	CASSPDRAEAFF	TRBV7-9	12	-	TRBJ1-1	-
TGTGCCACCAGCGGTCTCCTAGGGGCAGCTAGCTCTGGAAACACCATATATTTT	CATSGLLGAASSGNTIYF	TRBV15	18	-	TRBJ1-3	-
TGTGCCAGCAAGAATACCGGGTTACTAGCGGAAAGCACAGATACGCAGTATTTT	CASKNTGLLAESTDTQYF	TRBV28	18	-	TRBJ2-3	TRBD2
TGCGCCAGCAGCCAAGATACAGCTACGTGGGGCTACACCTTC	CASSQDTATWGYTF	TRBV4-3	14	-	TRBJ1-2	-
TGTGCCAGCAGCTCCCGGGACACCGGTCGTTCCGGGGAGCTGTTTTTT	CASSSRDTGRSGELFF	TRBV13	16	-	TRBJ2-2	-
TGTGCCATCAGTACTACAGGGAACACTGAAGCTTTCTTT	CAISTTGNTEAFF	TRBV10-3	13	-	TRBJ1-1	-
TGTGCCAGTACGGACCCAGCGGATACGCAGTATTTT	CASTDPADTQYF	TRBV19	12	once	TRBJ2-3	-
TGTGCCAGCAGCTTGGGGGACACCCCCTACGAGCAGTACTTC	CASSLGDTPYEQYF	TRBV5-6	14	-	TRBJ2-7	-
TGTGCCAGCACTGTGGGGTTGTCTGAAGCTTTCTTT	CASTVGLSEAFF	TRBV19	12	-	TRBJ1-1	-
TGCGCCAGCAGCCAAGACCCCCTGGGGGGGGATTTCTCCTACAATGAGCAGTTCTTC	CASSQDPLGGDFSYNEQFF	TRBV4-1	19	-	TRBJ2-1	TRBD2
TGTGCCAGCCCCCAAGAGACCCAGTACTTC	CASPQETQYF	TRBV7-3	10	-	TRBJ2-5	-
TGTGCCAGCTGTCCCGGGGGGTCCGGGGAGCTGTTTTTT	CASCPGGSGELFF	TRBV9	13	-	TRBJ2-2	TRBD2
TGTGCCAGCAGCTTAGGACTTAAAGCTTTCTTT	CASSLGLKAFF	TRBV7-2	11	-	TRBJ1-1	-
TGTGCCAGCAGGAGGCCGGACCCCGGGGAGCTGTTTTTT	CASRRPDPGELFF	TRBV6-5	13	-	TRBJ2-2	-
TGTGCCAGCAGTGTAGACAATGAGCAGTTCTTC	CASSVDNEQFF	TRBV6-1	11	-	TRBJ2-1	-
TGTGCCAGCAGTGACGGCGGAACTGGAAACACCATATATTTT	CASSDGGTGNTIYF	TRBV6-1	14	-	TRBJ1-3	-
TGTGCCACCTCCGAAGGGGGAACTGCGGGAGAGGCCCTGGATACGCAGTATTTT	CATSEGGTAGEALDTQYF	TRBV2	18	once	TRBJ2-3	-
TGTGCCAGCAACTCGGGAAATAAAGAGACCCAGTACTTC	CASNSGNKETQYF	TRBV6-1	13	-	TRBJ2-5	-
TGCGCCAGCAGTGACATAGACGGGCGGAATGAGCAGTTCTTC	CASSDIDGRNEQFF	TRBV10-1	14	-	TRBJ2-1	-
TGTGCCAGCAGCTTAGGGGGAGGGTTGGAGACCCAGTACTTC	CASSLGGGLETQYF	TRBV7-6	14	-	TRBJ2-5	TRBD2
TGCGCCAGCAGCTACGGACAGATTCAAGAGACCCAGTACTTC	CASSYGQIQETQYF	TRBV5-1	14	-	TRBJ2-5	-
TGTGCCACCAGCAGGGACATGGTCCTGGAAAACACCATATATTTT	CATSRDMVLENTIYF	TRBV15	15	-	TRBJ1-3	-